What follows are 27 T cell receptor beta chains derived from one specimen sequenced in a study of T cells in Graves' hyperthyroidism and ophthalmopathy. RNA transcripts provided the source from which TCR beta CDR3 regions were amplified. Carried out on the TCR CDR3, a first-round RT-PCR used the HTBI primer set. TCRdb re-analysed the multiplex PCR reads in MiXCR, keeping a single row per CDR3 protein. The table includes roughly 300,000 distinct CDR3 sequences, approximately 26% detected once. Sequencing used blood. The source is a man aged 40-50 years with Graves' hyperthyroidism that later progressed to Graves' ophthalmopathy.

The table lists this clonotype with many counts. This sequence joins TRBV2 and TRBJ2-7; 10 bases are shared with TRBD1. CDR3 length: 15 residues. Germline CDR1 reads SNHLY; CDR2 reads FYNNEI. The V and J ends lost 9 bases and 3 bases, in that order; junction bases with no gene match: 11. The CDR3 sequence: CASKGDRDRGYEQYF. The DNA for the CDR3 is TGTGCCAGTAAAGGGGACCGGGACAGGGGCTACGAGCAGTACTTC.

This clonotype was counted at least ten times. The chain links TRBV19 to TRBJ1-2; D possibly corresponds to TRBD1 (5 bases). The V end was cut by 3 bases, the J end by 3 bases, with 11 bases between. CDR3 length equals 14 residues. Germline values: CDR1 LNHDA, CDR2 SQIVND (reference sequence). CDR3 DNA: TGTGCCAGTAGTATTGGGACGTCCGACTATGGCTACACCTTC. Encoded protein: CASSIGTSDYGYTF. The full variable domain, rest sourced from reference TRBV19 and TRBJ1-2, is DGGITQSPKYLFRKEGQNVTLSCEQNLNHDAMYWYRQDPGQGLRLIYYSQIVNDFQKGDIAEGYSVSREKKESFPLTVTSAQKNPTAFYLCASSIGTSDYGYTFGSGTRLTVV.

This clonotype was seen repeatedly, ten times or more. The chain joins TRBV6-5 to TRBJ2-5, with 7 bases that match TRBD2. CDR3 length: 14 amino acids. After removal of 6 bases from V and 5 bases from J, the junction contained 9 bases not matched to a gene. Germline V CDR1 and CDR2: MNHEY, SVGAGI. In nucleotides, the CDR3 is TGTGCCAGCAGCCGGGGGGACGGACGGGAGACCCAGTACTTC. Translating it yields CASSRGDGRETQYF.

The rearrangement links TRBV28 to TRBJ2-7; 8 bases line up with TRBD1. V lost 6 bases to trimming and J lost 2 bases; unmatched junction nucleotides: 9. This CDR3 spans 15 amino acids. The germline V gene encodes CDR1 MDHEN and CDR2 SYDVKM. CDR3 nucleotides: TGTGCCAGCAGGCCGGACAGGGAAGGGACCTACGAGCAGTACTTC. Translating it yields CASRPDREGTYEQYF.

This clonotype was picked up many times. The V call is TRBV2, the J call TRBJ1-2; weak D call: TRBD1 (5 bases). CDR1 and CDR2 from the germline V gene are SNHLY and FYNNEI. Trimming shortened V by 6 bases and J by 7 bases, and 18 bases separated the two germline ends. There are 14 residues in the CDR3. The DNA of the CDR3 is TGTGCCAGCAGATCAAAGGGGTACACAAGTGGCTACACCTTC. Translated, it gives CASRSKGYTSGYTF. The complete variable domain, with remaining parts taken from reference TRBV2 and TRBJ1-2, reads EPEVTQTPSHQVTQMGQEVILRCVPISNHLYFYWYRQILGQKVEFLVSFYNNEISEKSEIFDDQFSVERPDGSNFTLKIRSTKLEDSAMYFCASRSKGYTSGYTFGSGTRLTVV.

This clonotype was counted many times. This chain connects TRBV6-1 to TRBJ2-7; D unresolved. Per the germline V gene, CDR1 is MNHNS and CDR2 is SASEGT. The CDR3 has 11 residues. The V end was cut by 9 bases, the J end by 3 bases, with 9 bases between. This CDR3 reads CASDSNYEQYF. CDR3 nucleotides: TGTGCCAGTGACTCTAACTACGAGCAGTACTTC.

There are many counts of this clonotype. The chain employs TRBV9 and TRBJ2-7, with 11 bases fitting TRBD2. CDR3 length: 15 amino acids. J was trimmed by 3 bases and V by 3 bases; bases with no gene match: 5. CDR1 and CDR2 from the germline V gene are SGDLS and YYNGEE. The CDR3 sequence is CASSAGLAEYYEQYF. The DNA of the CDR3 is TGTGCCAGCAGCGCGGGACTAGCGGAGTACTACGAGCAGTACTTC.

There are a few counts of this clonotype. The chain has TRBV20-1 and TRBJ2-7, with D possibly TRBD2 on 6 matching bases. Germline values: CDR1 DFQATT, CDR2 SNEGSKA (reference sequence). This CDR3 is 14 amino acids long. CDR3 amino acids: CSSNRGTGSYEQYF. As DNA, the CDR3 is TGCAGCTCGAACCGGGGGACGGGATCCTACGAGCAGTACTTC.

This clonotype has at least ten counts. The V call is TRBV20-1, the J call TRBJ2-7; D unresolved. Germline assignment: CDR1 DFQATT and CDR2 SNEGSKA (reference sequence). The CDR3 is 13 residues long. V was clipped by 3 bases and J by 4 bases, with 13 bases between them. The CDR3 loop reads CSASGPLDYEQYF. CDR3 bases: TGCAGTGCTAGTGGGCCCCTCGATTACGAGCAGTACTTC.

This clonotype has at least ten counts. The chain is built from TRBV24-1 and TRBJ2-7; D not resolved. This CDR3 contains 15 residues. Germline V lookup: CDR1 KGHDR, CDR2 SFDVKD. Trimming took 2 bases from V and 6 from J, leaving 16 bases between them. Written as DNA, the CDR3 is TGTGCCACCAGTGATTCCCGGGTCCCGTTTACCGAGCAGTACTTC. This sequence encodes CATSDSRVPFTEQYF.

The chain employs TRBV6-2 or TRBV6-3 and TRBJ2-3; TRBD2 agrees at 7 bases. Germline V gene data show CDR1 as MNHEY and CDR2 as SVGEGT. After removal of 1 base from V and 2 bases from J, the junction contained 6 bases not matched to a gene. The CDR3 consists of 16 residues. The chain's CDR3 is CASSYLAGEDTDTQYF. CDR3 sequence (DNA): TGTGCCAGCAGTTACTTGGCGGGAGAGGACACAGATACGCAGTATTTT.

Ten or more counts support this clonotype. V usage is TRBV9 and J usage is TRBJ1-5; 11 nucleotides agree with TRBD1. The germline gives CDR1 SGDLS, CDR2 YYNGEE. The CDR3 length is 16 residues. The V and J ends lost 3 bases and 3 bases, in that order; junction bases with no gene match: 5. The CDR3 nucleotides are TGTGCCAGCAGCGACGGGACAGGGGGGAACAATCAGCCCCAGCATTTT. It is translated as CASSDGTGGNNQPQHF. Drawing the rest from reference TRBV9 and TRBJ1-5, the complete variable domain is DSGVTQTPKHLITATGQRVTLRCSPRSGDLSVYWYQQSLDQGLQFLIQYYNGEERAKGNILERFSAQQFPDLHSELNLSSLELGDSALYFCASSDGTGGNNQPQHFGDGTRLSIL.

The V gene is TRBV28, the J gene TRBJ1-5; no firm D call. CDR3 length: 14 amino acids. V lost 2 bases and J lost 3, with 8 bases in between. Germline CDR1 is MDHEN and CDR2 is SYDVKM. This CDR3 is CASSLTQANQPQHF. The CDR3 DNA reads as TGTGCCAGCAGTTTAACTCAAGCCAATCAGCCCCAGCATTTT.

This clonotype was counted many times. As DNA, the CDR3 is TGTGCCAGCAGTTTCCTCGTGAGCAGCTCCTACGAGCAGTACTTC. Protein product: CASSFLVSSSYEQYF. This chain connects TRBV6-2 or TRBV6-3 to TRBJ2-7; no firm D call. Germline CDR1 MNHEY, CDR2 SVGEGT. The CDR3 consists of 15 residues. Trimming stripped 4 bases from V and 0 bases from J, with 13 bases between.

The chain is built from TRBV19 and TRBJ2-5; TRBD2 matches 10 bases. The CDR3 is made up of 15 amino acids. Germline V gives CDR1 LNHDA, CDR2 SQIVND (reference sequence). Trimming at V came to 3 bases and at J to 1 base, leaving 2 bases not matched to a gene. The CDR3 nucleotides are TGTGCCAGTAGTATGCCTAGCGGGGGCCAAGAGACCCAGTACTTC. Protein sequence: CASSMPSGGQETQYF. The full variable domain, rest sourced from reference TRBV19 and TRBJ2-5, is DGGITQSPKYLFRKEGQNVTLSCEQNLNHDAMYWYRQDPGQGLRLIYYSQIVNDFQKGDIAEGYSVSREKKESFPLTVTSAQKNPTAFYLCASSMPSGGQETQYFGPGTRLLVL.

This clonotype was counted many times. The chain carries TRBV10-3 and TRBJ2-5; no clear D gene. Trimming cost V 3 bases and J 2 bases, with 10 bases left between them. The germline CDR1 and CDR2 sequences are ENHRY and SYGVKD. This CDR3 has 14 residues. The CDR3 DNA reads TGTGCCATCAGTGATTTTCCTCAACAAGAGACCCAGTACTTC. It codes for CAISDFPQQETQYF.

At least ten counts were recorded for this clonotype. The chain carries TRBV19 and TRBJ1-1, with a possible D match to TRBD1 (5 bases). The CDR3 consists of 16 residues. V was shortened by 2 bases and J by 4 bases, with 17 bases between the two germline ends. In germline, CDR1 is LNHDA, CDR2 SQIVND (reference sequence). For the CDR3, the DNA is TGTGCCAGTAGTATACCTACTGGGGGTCGTATCACTGAAGCTTTCTTT. It specifies CASSIPTGGRITEAFF.

This clonotype was counted ten times or more. The rearrangement uses TRBV24-1 and TRBJ2-5, with D perhaps TRBD1 or TRBD2 (5 bases each). The V end lost 2 bases, the J end lost 5 bases, and 5 bases lay between the germline ends. The germline V gene encodes CDR1 KGHDR and CDR2 SFDVKD. This CDR3 spans 12 amino acids. The CDR3: CATSDWGETQYF. CDR3 DNA sequence: TGTGCCACCAGTGATTGGGGGGAGACCCAGTACTTC.

The CDR3 nucleotides read TGTGCCAGCAGTGAGGTACAGGGGACGGAGCCCCAGCATTTT. As protein: CASSEVQGTEPQHF. This chain links TRBV6-1 with TRBJ1-5, with 7 bases aligning to TRBD1. V lost 3 bases, J lost 8 bases, and 7 bases stayed unmatched. The germline gives CDR1 MNHNS, CDR2 SASEGT. CDR3 length equals 14 residues.

This clonotype has a count of ten or more. This chain connects TRBV28 to TRBJ2-7, with 9 bases identical to TRBD1. CDR1 is MDHEN, CDR2 SYDVKM, per germline. There are 14 residues in the CDR3. V lost 3 bases, J lost 7 bases, and 7 bases stayed unmatched. The CDR3: CASSFGTGHGEQYF. The CDR3 coding sequence is TGTGCCAGCAGTTTCGGGACAGGGCATGGGGAGCAGTACTTC.

The genes are TRBV6-5 and TRBJ2-5, with D uncertain. Trimming removed 0 bases at V and 5 bases at J, with 10 bases between. The germline gives CDR1 MNHEY, CDR2 SVGAGI. The CDR3 consists of 14 residues. This CDR3 is CASSYSSGQETQYF. Here the CDR3 DNA reads TGTGCCAGCAGTTACTCGAGTGGTCAGGAGACCCAGTACTTC.

This clonotype occurred many times. V is TRBV20-1 and J is TRBJ1-1, with 10 bases that match TRBD1. The CDR3 is 14 amino acids. Trimming removed 5 bases from V and 5 bases from J; junction bases left unmatched: 8. Germline CDR1 is DFQATT and CDR2 is SNEGSKA (reference sequence). This CDR3 reads CSAGRDRGVTEAFF. The CDR3 bases are TGCAGTGCTGGCCGGGACAGGGGTGTTACTGAAGCTTTCTTT.

This clonotype has at least ten counts. The chain combines TRBV24-1 with TRBJ2-1; no definite D call. Between the trimmed V and J ends, which lost 5 bases and 5 bases, there was a span of 9 bases. Germline V gene sequence: CDR1 KGHDR, CDR2 SFDVKD. The CDR3 is 13 amino acids. This CDR3 reads CATSAPLDNEQFF. CDR3 nucleotides: TGTGCCACCAGTGCCCCGCTCGACAATGAGCAGTTCTTC.

This clonotype was recorded many times. The chain uses TRBV29-1 and TRBJ1-1; maybe TRBD1 (5 bases). This CDR3 region has 13 residues. Germline loops: CDR1 SQVTM, CDR2 ANQGSEA. V lost 6 bases, J lost 4 bases, and 15 bases lay in between. The CDR3 region is CSVPATVTTEAFF. The CDR3 DNA reads as TGCAGCGTACCGGCGACAGTGACCACTGAAGCTTTCTTT.

This clonotype was counted many times. The chain joins TRBV7-2 to TRBJ2-1; tentative D call: TRBD1 (6 bases). The CDR3 runs to 15 residues. The germline V gene encodes CDR1 SGHTA and CDR2 FQGNSA. V was pared by 1 base and J by 4 bases, with 11 bases between. The DNA for the CDR3 is TGTGCCAGCAGCTTAGTGCGACAGGCGTACAATGAGCAGTTCTTC. This sequence encodes CASSLVRQAYNEQFF. The full variable domain, completed using reference TRBV7-2 and TRBJ2-1, is GAGVSQSPSNKVTEKGKDVELRCDPISGHTALYWYRQSLGQGLEFLIYFQGNSAPDKSGLPSDRFSAERTGGSVSTLTIQRTQQEDSAVYLCASSLVRQAYNEQFFGPGTRLTVL.

In its sample, this clonotype was seen many times. The chain employs TRBV7-6 and TRBJ2-7; D not certain. Per germline, CDR1 SGHVS and CDR2 FNYEAQ. This CDR3 is built from 16 residues. The V end lost 0 bases, the J end lost 5 bases, and 17 bases lay between the germline ends. The CDR3 DNA sequence: TGTGCCAGCAGCTTAGCGCCTGGCCTAATGGGTCACGAGCAGTACTTC. It encodes CASSLAPGLMGHEQYF.

This clonotype has ten or more counts. CDR3 nucleotide sequence: TGCAGCGTTGAAGATTGGAAGGGATGTGTCACCTTC. The encoded protein is CSVEDWKGCVTF. V gene TRBV29-1 combines with J gene TRBJ1-2, with D unresolved. The V gene lost 0 bases and the J gene lost 13 bases, with 15 bases spanning the gap. Germline CDR1 reads SQVTM; CDR2 reads ANQGSEA. The CDR3 covers 12 residues. Using reference TRBV29-1 and TRBJ1-2 for the parts outside the CDR3, the full variable domain is SAVISQKPSRDICQRGTSLTIQCQVDSQVTMMFWYRQQPGQSLTLIATANQGSEATYESGFVIDKFPISRPNLTFSTLTVSNMSPEDSSIYLCSVEDWKGCVTFGSGTRLTVV.